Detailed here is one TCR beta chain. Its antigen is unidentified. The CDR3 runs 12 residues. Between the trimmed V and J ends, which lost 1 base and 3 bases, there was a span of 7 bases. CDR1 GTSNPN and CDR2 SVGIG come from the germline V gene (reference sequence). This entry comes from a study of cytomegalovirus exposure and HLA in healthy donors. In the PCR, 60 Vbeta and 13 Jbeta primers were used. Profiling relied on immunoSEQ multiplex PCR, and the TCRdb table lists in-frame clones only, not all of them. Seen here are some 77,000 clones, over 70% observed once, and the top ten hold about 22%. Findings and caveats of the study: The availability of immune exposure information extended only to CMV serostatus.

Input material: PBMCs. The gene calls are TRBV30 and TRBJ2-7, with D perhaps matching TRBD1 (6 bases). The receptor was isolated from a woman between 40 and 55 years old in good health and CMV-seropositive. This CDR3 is CAWSEGVYEQYF. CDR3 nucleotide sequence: TGTGCCTGGAGTGAGGGGGTCTACGAGCAGTACTTC.